This T cell receptor (beta chain) was profiled in a study of T-cell memory formation after mild COVID-19. TCRdb re-called the 5' RACE reads through MiXCR, storing one row per CDR3 protein. In the table there are about 340,000 distinct CDR3 sequences, approximately 13% of which are singletons. V lost 5 bases and J lost 1, with 8 bases in between. The CDR3 length is 13 residues. Germline-derived CDR1 and CDR2 are SGHVS and FNYEAQ. This clonotype was observed a few times. This chain joins TRBV7-6 and TRBJ1-1, with unresolved D. Specimen: PBMCs or a T cell subset sorted from them (not recorded which). The clonotype originates from a man aged 18 to 30 who had mild COVID-19 (a few samples of this study predate the infection). Cell type and time point are not known. The CDR3 spells CASSPKGNTEAFF. The CDR3 bases are TGTGCCAGCAGCCCGAAGGGGAACACTGAAGCTTTCTTT.